This T cell receptor beta chain was sequenced during a study of control samples from healthy donors and cancer patients. Measured with immunoSEQ multiplex PCR; TCRdb has only the in-frame clones, and not every one. Among about 51,000 clones listed, roughly nine tenths were seen once. The CDR3 has 13 amino acids. Germline-derived CDR1 and CDR2 are SGHTA and FQGNSA. Trimming removed 1 base from V and 7 bases from J, with 8 bases in between. This clone was recorded once. The sequenced sample consisted of PBMCs. The gene calls are TRBV7-2 and TRBJ1-5; D remains ambiguous. This receptor was identified in a man in his forties with colorectal cancer. CDR3 coding DNA: TGTGCCAGCAGCTTAGAGATCCGACAGCCCCAGCATTTT. Its protein is CASSLEIRQPQHF. Filled out from reference TRBV7-2 and TRBJ1-5, the complete variable domain reads GAGVSQSPSNKVTEKGKDVELRCDPISGHTALYWYRQSLGQGLEFLIYFQGNSAPDKSGLPSDRFSAERTGGSVSTLTIQRTQQEDSAVYLCASSLEIRQPQHFGDGTRLSIL.